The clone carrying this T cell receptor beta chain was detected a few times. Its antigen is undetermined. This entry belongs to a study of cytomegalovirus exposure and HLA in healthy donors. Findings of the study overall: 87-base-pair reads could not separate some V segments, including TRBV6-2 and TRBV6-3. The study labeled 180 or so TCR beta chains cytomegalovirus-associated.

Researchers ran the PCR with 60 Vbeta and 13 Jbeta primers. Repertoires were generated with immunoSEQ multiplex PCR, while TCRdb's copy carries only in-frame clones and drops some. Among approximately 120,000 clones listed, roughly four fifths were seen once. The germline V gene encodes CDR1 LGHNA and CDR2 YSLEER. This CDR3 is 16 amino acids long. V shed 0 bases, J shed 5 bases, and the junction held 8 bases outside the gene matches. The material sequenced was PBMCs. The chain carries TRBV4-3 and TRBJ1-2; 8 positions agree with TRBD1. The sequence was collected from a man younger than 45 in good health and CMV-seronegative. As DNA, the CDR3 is TGCGCCAGCAGCCAAGATCAGAAACAGGGGGAGTATGGCTACACCTTC. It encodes CASSQDQKQGEYGYTF.